The clone carrying this T cell receptor beta chain was seen many times. Its target is unknown. These data originate in a study of T cells in Graves' hyperthyroidism and ophthalmopathy. Study-level points and caveats: Ophthalmopathy was distinguished from stable hyperthyroidism by 13 V-J signatures.

RNA transcripts were the template for amplifying TCR beta CDR3 regions. Initially, a first-round RT-PCR of the TCR CDR3 employed the HTBI primer set. One entry per CDR3 protein results from TCRdb running MiXCR on the multiplex PCR reads. The sample contains 600,000 to 650,000 distinct CDR3 sequences, around 15% of which appear only once. Graves' hyperthyroidism was deemed stable given no ophthalmopathy progression within 18 months. Lactation, pregnancy, other autoimmune disease or uncontrolled infection led to exclusion of patients. V was pared by 5 bases and J by 8 bases, with 8 bases of the junction left unmatched. The length of the CDR3 is 14 residues. The germline V gene has CDR1 MNHEY and CDR2 SVGEGT.

The chain uses TRBV6-2 or TRBV6-3 and TRBJ1-1; 10 bases are shared with TRBD1. Sequenced sample: blood. The TCR comes from a woman aged 30 to 39 with Graves' hyperthyroidism. CDR3: CASSPDRGFSEAFF. The CDR3, as DNA: TGTGCCAGCAGTCCGGACAGGGGGTTTTCCGAAGCTTTCTTT.